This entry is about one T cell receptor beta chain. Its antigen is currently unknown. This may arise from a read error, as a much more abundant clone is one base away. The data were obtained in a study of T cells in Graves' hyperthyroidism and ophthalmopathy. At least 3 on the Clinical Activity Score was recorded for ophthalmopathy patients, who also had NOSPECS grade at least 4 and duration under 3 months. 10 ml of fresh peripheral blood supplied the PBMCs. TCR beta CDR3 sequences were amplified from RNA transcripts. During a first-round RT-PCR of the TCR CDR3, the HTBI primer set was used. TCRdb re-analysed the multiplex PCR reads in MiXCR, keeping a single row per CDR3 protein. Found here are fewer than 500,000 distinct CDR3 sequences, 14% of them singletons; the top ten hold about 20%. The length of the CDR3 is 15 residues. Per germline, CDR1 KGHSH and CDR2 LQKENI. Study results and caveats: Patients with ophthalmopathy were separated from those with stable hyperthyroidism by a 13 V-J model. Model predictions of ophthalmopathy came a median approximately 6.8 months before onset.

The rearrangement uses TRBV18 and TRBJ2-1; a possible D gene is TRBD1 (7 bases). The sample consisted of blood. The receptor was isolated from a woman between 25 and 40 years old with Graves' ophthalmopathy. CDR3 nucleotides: TGTGCCGGCTCACGCAGGGGGGACCTTTACAATGAGCAGTTCTTC. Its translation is CAGSRRGDLYNEQFF.